This TCR beta chain comes out of a study of CD8 T cells in ankylosing spondylitis. Findings and limits, study-wide: Within ankylosing spondylitis blood, a TCR beta motif made up of eight or nine highly homologous variants appeared to be characteristic. Clones tied to disease were said to be significantly enriched in matched ankylosing spondylitis synovial fluid.

The CDR3 has 14 amino acids. V shed 1 base, J shed 5 bases, and the junction held 3 bases outside the gene matches. Germline V gene lookup returns CDR1 MDHEN and CDR2 SYDVKM. This clonotype was observed a few times. Its cognate antigen is unknown. One entry per CDR3 protein results from TCRdb running MiXCR on the 5' RACE reads. Of 230,000 or so distinct CDR3 sequences listed, over 15% were seen once; the top ten hold around 32%. The genes are TRBV28 and TRBJ2-7; 9 positions agree with TRBD1. The source material was blood, either unsorted or a sorted T cell fraction (not recorded which). The receptor comes from a male donor with ankylosing spondylitis or in good health (not recorded which). The CDR3 nucleotides are TGTGCCAGCAGTTTATCGGGACAGGGTAACGAGCAGTACTTC. Its protein product is CASSLSGQGNEQYF.